This T cell receptor beta chain was observed in a study of CXCR3-negative and CXCR3-positive naive CD8 T cells. Study-level results: For memory CD8+ cells diversity was much lower, but both naive subsets had comparably high diversity. Higher TRB CDR3 hydrophobicity marked CXCR3-positive naive cells relative to CXCR3-negative naive cells.

Sorts that each held more than 250,000 cells were run in triplicate for every CD8+ T cell subset. The naive CD8+ gate required CD45RO-CCR7+CD27+CD95- phenotype. There are 12 residues in the CDR3. Turning to this clonotype: Its target is unknown.

Carrying UMI labels, the TRB cDNA libraries were prepared through 5' RACE. Reanalyzing the 5' RACE reads, TCRdb keeps one entry per CDR3 protein, without DNA. Here the sample table reports around 160,000 distinct CDR3 sequences. Sequencing was done on a sample of naive CXCR3+ CD8+ T cells from blood. Indicated subset: CD45RO-CCR7+CD27+CD95- naive CD8+ T cells expressing CXCR3 (TNR3+). This sequence joins TRBV12-3 or TRBV12-4 and TRBJ1-2; the TRBD1 assignment by TCRdb is unverifiable without DNA. The receptor's source is a human donor in good health. Some clones in this sample may be carry-over from other donors' samples. CDR3 amino acids: CASSRGTVGYTF.